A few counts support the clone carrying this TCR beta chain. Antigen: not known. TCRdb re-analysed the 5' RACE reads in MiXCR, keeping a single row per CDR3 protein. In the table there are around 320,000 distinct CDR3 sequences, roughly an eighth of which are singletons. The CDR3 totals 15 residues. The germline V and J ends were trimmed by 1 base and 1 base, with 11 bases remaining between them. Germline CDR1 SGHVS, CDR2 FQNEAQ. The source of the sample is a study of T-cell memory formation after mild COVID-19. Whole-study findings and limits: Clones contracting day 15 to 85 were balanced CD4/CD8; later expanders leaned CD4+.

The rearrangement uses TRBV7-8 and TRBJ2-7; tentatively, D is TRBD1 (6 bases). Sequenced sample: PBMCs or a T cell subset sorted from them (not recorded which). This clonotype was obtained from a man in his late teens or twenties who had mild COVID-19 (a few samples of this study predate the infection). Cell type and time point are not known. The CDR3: CASSLVQGPSYEQYV. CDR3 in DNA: TGTGCCAGCAGCTTAGTACAGGGTCCGTCCTACGAGCAGTACGTC.